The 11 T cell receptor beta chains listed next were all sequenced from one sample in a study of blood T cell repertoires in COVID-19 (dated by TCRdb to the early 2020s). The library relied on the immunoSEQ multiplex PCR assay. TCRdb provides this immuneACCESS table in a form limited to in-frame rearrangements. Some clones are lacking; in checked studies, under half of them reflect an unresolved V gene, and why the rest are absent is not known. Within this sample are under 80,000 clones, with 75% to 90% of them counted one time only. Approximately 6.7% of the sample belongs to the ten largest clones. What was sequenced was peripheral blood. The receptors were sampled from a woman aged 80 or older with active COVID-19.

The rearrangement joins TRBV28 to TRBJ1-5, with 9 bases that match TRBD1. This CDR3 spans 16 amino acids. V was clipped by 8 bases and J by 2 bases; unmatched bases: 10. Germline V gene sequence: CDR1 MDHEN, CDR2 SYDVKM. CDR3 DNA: TGTGCCAGCCGAGTGAGGACAGGGGCGCGCAATCAGCCCCAGCATTTT. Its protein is CASRVRTGARNQPQHF.

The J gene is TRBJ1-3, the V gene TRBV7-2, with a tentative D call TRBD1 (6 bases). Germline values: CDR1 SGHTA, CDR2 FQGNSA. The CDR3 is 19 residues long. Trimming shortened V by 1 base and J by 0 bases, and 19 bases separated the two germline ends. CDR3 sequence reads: CASSLGGNRGRYSGNTIYF. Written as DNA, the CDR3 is TGTGCCAGCAGCTTAGGGGGGAATAGGGGGAGATACTCTGGAAACACCATATATTTT. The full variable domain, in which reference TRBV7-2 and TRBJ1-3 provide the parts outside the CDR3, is GAGVSQSPSNKVTEKGKDVELRCDPISGHTALYWYRQSLGQGLEFLIYFQGNSAPDKSGLPSDRFSAERTGGSVSTLTIQRTQQEDSAVYLCASSLGGNRGRYSGNTIYFGEGSWLTVV.

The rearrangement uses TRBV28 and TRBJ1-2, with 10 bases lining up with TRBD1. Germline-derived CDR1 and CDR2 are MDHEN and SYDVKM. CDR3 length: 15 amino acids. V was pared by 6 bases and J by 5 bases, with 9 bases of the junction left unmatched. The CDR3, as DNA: TGTGCCAGCAGCATTCTCGGGACAGGGGTATATGGCTACACCTTC. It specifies CASSILGTGVYGYTF.

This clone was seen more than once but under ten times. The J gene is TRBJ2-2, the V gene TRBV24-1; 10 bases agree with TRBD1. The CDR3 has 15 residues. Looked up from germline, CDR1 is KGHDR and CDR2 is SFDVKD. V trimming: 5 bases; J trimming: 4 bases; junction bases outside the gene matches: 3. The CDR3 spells CATSGRTGGTGELFF. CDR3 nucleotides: TGTGCCACCAGTGGGCGGACAGGGGGCACCGGGGAGCTGTTTTTT.

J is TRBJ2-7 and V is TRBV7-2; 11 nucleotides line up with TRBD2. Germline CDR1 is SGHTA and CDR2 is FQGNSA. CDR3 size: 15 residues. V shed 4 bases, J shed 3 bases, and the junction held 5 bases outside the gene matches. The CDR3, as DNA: TGTGCCAGCAGCTCCGGACTAGCGGGCTACTACGAGCAGTACTTC. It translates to CASSSGLAGYYEQYF.

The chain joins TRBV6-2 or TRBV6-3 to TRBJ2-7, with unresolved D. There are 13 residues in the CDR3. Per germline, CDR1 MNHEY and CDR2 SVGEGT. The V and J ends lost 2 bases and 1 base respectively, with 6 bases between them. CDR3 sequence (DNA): TGTGCCAGCAGTTACAGCGAGTCCTACGAGCAGTACTTC. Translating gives CASSYSESYEQYF.

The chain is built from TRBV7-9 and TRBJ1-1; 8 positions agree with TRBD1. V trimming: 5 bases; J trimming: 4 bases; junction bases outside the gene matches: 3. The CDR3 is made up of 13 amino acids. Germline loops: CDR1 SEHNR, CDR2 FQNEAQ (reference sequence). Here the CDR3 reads CASSIQGGTEAFF. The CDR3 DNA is TGTGCCAGCAGCATACAGGGGGGCACTGAAGCTTTCTTT. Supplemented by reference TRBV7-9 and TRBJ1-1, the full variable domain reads DTGVSQNPRHKITKRGQNVTFRCDPISEHNRLYWYRQTLGQGPEFLTYFQNEAQLEKSRLLSDRFSAERPKGSFSTLEIQRTEQGDSAMYLCASSIQGGTEAFFGQGTRLTVV.

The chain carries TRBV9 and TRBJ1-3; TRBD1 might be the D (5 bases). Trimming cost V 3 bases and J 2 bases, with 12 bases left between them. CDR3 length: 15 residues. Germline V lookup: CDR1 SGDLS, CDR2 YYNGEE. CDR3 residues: CASSGTGLAGNTIYF. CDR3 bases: TGTGCCAGCAGCGGAACAGGTCTCGCTGGAAACACCATATATTTT.

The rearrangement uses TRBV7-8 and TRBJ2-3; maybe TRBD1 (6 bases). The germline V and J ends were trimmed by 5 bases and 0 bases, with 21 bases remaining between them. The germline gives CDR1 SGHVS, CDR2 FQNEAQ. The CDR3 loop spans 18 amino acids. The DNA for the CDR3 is TGTGCCAGCAGCCTAGGTAGAGGGGGTATTCCTAGCACAGATACGCAGTATTTT. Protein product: CASSLGRGGIPSTDTQYF. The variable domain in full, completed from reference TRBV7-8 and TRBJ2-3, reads GAGVSQSPRYKVAKRGQDVALRCDPISGHVSLFWYQQALGQGPEFLTYFQNEAQLDKSGLPSDRFFAERPEGSVSTLKIQRTQQEDSAVYLCASSLGRGGIPSTDTQYFGPGTRLTVL.

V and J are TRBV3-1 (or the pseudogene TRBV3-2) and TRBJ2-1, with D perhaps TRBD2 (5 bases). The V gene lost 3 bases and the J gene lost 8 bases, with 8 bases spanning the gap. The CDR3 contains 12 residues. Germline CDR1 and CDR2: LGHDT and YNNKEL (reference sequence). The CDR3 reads CASSHEGYEQFF. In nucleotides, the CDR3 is TGTGCCAGCAGCCACGAGGGTTATGAGCAGTTCTTC.

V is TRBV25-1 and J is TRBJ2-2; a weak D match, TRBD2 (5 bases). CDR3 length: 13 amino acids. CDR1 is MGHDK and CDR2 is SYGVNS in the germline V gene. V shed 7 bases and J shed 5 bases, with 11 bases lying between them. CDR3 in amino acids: CASKKDLTGELFF. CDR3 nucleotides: TGTGCCAGCAAAAAGGACTTGACCGGGGAGCTGTTTTTT.